This T cell receptor (beta chain) was sequenced for a study of CD8 T cells in ankylosing spondylitis. Notes on the study in general: Disease-linked clones proved CD8+ and comparatively uncommon in peripheral blood. One TCR beta motif, made up of roughly 8 highly homologous variants, appeared characteristic of ankylosing spondylitis blood. In synovial fluid and blood from reactive arthritis, some motif variants were previously reported.

The CDR3 is made up of 13 amino acids. The germline V gene encodes CDR1 LGHDT and CDR2 YNNKEL (reference sequence). Trimming removed 0 bases at V and 7 bases at J, with 10 bases between. On this clonotype: The antigen is not known.

Making the TCR beta libraries involved quantitative 5'-RACE with molecular barcodes. TCRdb redid the calling of the 5' RACE reads with MiXCR, one entry per CDR3 protein. The sample holds around 540,000 distinct CDR3 sequences, about an eighth seen once. The genes are TRBV3-1 and TRBJ2-7, with D hard to call. Sequencing was done on a sample of blood, either unsorted or a sorted T cell fraction (not recorded which). The TCR was taken from a male donor with ankylosing spondylitis. In DNA form, the CDR3 reads TGTGCCAGCAGCCAAGAGCCCCCCGGGGAGCAGTACGTC. It codes for CASSQEPPGEQYV.